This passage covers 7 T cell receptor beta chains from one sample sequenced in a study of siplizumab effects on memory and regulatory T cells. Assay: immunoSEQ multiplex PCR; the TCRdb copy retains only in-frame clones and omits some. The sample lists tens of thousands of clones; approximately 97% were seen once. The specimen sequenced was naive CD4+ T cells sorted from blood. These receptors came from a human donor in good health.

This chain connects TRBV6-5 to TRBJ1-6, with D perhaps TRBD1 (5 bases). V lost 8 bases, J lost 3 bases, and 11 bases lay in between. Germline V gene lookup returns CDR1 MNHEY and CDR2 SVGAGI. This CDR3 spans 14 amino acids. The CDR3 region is CASQQANYNSPLHF. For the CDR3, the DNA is TGTGCCAGCCAACAGGCGAACTATAATTCACCCCTCCACTTT.

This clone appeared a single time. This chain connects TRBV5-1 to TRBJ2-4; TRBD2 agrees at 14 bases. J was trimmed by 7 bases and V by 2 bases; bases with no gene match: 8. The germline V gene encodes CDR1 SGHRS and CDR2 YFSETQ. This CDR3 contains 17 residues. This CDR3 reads CASSLPGTSGGANIQYF. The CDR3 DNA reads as TGCGCCAGCAGCTTACCCGGGACTAGCGGGGGCGCCAACATTCAGTACTTC.

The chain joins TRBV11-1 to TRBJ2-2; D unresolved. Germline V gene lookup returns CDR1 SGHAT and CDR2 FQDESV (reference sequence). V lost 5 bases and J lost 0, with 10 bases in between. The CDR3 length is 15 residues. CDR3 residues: CASSPVIANTGELFF. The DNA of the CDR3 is TGTGCCAGCAGCCCGGTGATAGCGAACACCGGGGAGCTGTTTTTT.

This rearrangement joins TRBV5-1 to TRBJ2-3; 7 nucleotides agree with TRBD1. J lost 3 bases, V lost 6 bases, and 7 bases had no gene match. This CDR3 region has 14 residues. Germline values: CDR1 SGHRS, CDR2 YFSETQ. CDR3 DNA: TGCGCCAGCACCGGGACAGTCGGGACAGATACGCAGTATTTT. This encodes CASTGTVGTDTQYF. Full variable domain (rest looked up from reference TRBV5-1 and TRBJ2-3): KAGVTQTPRYLIKTRGQQVTLSCSPISGHRSVSWYQQTPGQGLQFLFEYFSETQRNKGNFPGRFSGRQFSNSRSEMNVSTLELGDSALYLCASTGTVGTDTQYFGPGTRLTVL.

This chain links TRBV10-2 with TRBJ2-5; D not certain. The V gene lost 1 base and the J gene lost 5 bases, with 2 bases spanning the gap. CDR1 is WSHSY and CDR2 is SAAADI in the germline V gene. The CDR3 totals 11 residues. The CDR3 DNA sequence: TGCGCCAGCAGTGAGTTGGAGACCCAGTACTTC. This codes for CASSELETQYF.

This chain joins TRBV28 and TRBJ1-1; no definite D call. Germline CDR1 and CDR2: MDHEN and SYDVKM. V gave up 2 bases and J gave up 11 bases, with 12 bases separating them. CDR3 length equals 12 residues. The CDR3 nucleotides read TGTGCCAGCAGTTTAATGAGGATGGAGGCTTTCTTT. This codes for CASSLMRMEAFF.

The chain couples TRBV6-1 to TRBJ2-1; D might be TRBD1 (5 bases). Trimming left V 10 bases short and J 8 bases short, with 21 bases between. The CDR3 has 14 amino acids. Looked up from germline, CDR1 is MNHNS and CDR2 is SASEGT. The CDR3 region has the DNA TGTGCCACCCCCAGAGTTGGGGCCGCTCATGAGCAGTTCTTC. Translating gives CATPRVGAAHEQFF.